This T cell receptor (beta chain) was observed in a study of blood T cell repertoires in COVID-19. About the study: T cells, B-cell-depleted T cells, or PBMCs supplied cDNA or gDNA.

The length of the CDR3 is 17 residues. Germline loops: CDR1 SGHDN, CDR2 FVKESK. Trimming removed 4 bases from V and 0 bases from J; junction bases left unmatched: 7. The table came from immunoSEQ multiplex PCR; TCRdb's copy has only in-frame clones and leaves some out. The sample shows around 65,000 clones, roughly 80% of them seen only once. This clonotype was sampled from a human donor in a cohort sampled during active COVID-19. The gene calls are TRBV14 and TRBJ2-3; 10 nucleotides agree with TRBD2. Sequenced input: peripheral blood. The CDR3 sequence is CASSPTLAGDSTDTQYF. CDR3 nucleotide sequence: TGTGCCAGCAGCCCGACGCTAGCGGGGGACAGCACAGATACGCAGTATTTT.